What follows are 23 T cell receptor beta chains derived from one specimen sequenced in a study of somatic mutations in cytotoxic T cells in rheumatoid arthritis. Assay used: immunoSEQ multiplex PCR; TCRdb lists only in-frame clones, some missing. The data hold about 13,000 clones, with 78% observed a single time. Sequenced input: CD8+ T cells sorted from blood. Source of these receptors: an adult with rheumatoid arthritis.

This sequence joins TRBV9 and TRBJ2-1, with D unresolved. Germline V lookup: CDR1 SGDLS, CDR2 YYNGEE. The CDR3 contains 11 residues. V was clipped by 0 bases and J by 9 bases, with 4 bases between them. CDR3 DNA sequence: TGTGCCAGCAGCGTAGGCCTTGAGCAGTTCTTC. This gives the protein CASSVGLEQFF.

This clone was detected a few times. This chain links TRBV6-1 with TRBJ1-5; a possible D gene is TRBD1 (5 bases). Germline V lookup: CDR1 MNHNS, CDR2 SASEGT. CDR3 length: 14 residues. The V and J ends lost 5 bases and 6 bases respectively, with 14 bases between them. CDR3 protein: CASSKDSEVQPQHF. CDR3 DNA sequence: TGTGCCAGCAGTAAAGACAGTGAGGTTCAGCCCCAGCATTTT.

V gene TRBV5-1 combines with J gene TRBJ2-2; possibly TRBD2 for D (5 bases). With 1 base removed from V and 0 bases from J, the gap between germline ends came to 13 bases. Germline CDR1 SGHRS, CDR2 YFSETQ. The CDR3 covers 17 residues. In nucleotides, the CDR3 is TGCGCCAGCAGCTTGTTATTAGCGTCGTCGAACACCGGGGAGCTGTTTTTT. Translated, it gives CASSLLLASSNTGELFF.

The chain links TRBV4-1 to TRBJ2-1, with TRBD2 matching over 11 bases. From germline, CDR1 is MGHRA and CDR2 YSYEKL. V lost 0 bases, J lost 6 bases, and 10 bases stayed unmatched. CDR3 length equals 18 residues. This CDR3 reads CASSQDGISGRATNEQFF. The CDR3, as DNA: TGCGCCAGCAGCCAAGACGGAATTAGCGGGAGGGCCACCAATGAGCAGTTCTTC.

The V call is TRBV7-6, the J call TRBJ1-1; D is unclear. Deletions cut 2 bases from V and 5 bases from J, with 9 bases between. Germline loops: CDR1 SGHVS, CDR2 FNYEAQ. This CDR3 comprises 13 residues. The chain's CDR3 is CASSLNQRTEAFF. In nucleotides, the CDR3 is TGTGCCAGCAGCTTAAATCAACGGACTGAAGCTTTCTTT. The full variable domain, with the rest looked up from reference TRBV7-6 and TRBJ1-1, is GAGVSQSPRYKVTKRGQDVALRCDPISGHVSLYWYRQALGQGPEFLTYFNYEAQQDKSGLPNDRFSAERPEGSISTLTIQRTEQRDSAMYRCASSLNQRTEAFFGQGTRLTVV.

The CDR3 sequence is CASTTPGLPGNTIYF. For the CDR3, the DNA is TGTGCCAGTACCACCCCGGGACTTCCAGGAAACACCATATATTTT. The genes are TRBV19 and TRBJ1-3; D may be TRBD1 (5 bases). Between the trimmed V and J ends, which lost 7 bases and 4 bases, there was a span of 17 bases. Germline lookup yields CDR1 LNHDA and CDR2 SQIVND (reference sequence). There are 15 residues in the CDR3.

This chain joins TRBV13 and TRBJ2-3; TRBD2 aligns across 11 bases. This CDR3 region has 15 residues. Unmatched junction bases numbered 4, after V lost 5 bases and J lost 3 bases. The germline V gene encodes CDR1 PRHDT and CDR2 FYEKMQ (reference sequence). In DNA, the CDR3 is TGTGCCAGCAGCGAACGGACTAGCGGGACAGATACGCAGTATTTT. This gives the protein CASSERTSGTDTQYF.

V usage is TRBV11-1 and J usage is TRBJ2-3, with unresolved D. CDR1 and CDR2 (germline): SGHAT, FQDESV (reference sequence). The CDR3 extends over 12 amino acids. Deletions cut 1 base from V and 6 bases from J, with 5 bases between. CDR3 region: CASSLGRDTQYF. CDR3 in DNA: TGTGCCAGCAGCTTAGGACGGGATACGCAGTATTTT.

This CDR3 reads CASSLVSNEKLFF. As DNA, the CDR3 is TGTGCCAGCAGCTTAGTATCTAATGAAAAACTGTTTTTT. The rearrangement links TRBV7-9 to TRBJ1-4; no clear D gene. The CDR3 is made up of 13 amino acids. Germline-derived CDR1 and CDR2 are SEHNR and FQNEAQ (reference sequence). V lost 1 base and J lost 3, with 3 bases in between.

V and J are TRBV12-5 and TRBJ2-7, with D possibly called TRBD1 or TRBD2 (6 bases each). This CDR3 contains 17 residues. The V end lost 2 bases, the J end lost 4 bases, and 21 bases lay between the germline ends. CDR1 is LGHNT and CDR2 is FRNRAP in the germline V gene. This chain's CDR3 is CASGLPLGVGGAYEQYF. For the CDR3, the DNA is TGTGCTAGTGGTTTGCCTCTCGGGGTCGGGGGCGCGTACGAGCAGTACTTC.

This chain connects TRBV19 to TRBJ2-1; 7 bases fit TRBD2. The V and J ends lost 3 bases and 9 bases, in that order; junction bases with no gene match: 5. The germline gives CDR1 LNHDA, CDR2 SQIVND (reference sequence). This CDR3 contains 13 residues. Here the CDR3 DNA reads TGTGCCAGTAGTATCTCGGGAGGATTTGAGCAGTTCTTC. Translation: CASSISGGFEQFF.

The CDR3 region has the DNA TGTGCCAGCCGACCCGGGGGGAGCGGGGGCTACGAGCAGTACTTC. This encodes CASRPGGSGGYEQYF. The chain joins TRBV7-9 to TRBJ2-7; TRBD2 matches 8 bases. CDR3 length: 15 residues. V shed 8 bases, J shed 3 bases, and the junction held 12 bases outside the gene matches. Germline assignment: CDR1 SEHNR and CDR2 FQNEAQ (reference sequence). The variable domain in full, completed from reference TRBV7-9 and TRBJ2-7, reads DTGVSQNPRHKITKRGQNVTFRCDPISEHNRLYWYRQTLGQGPEFLTYFQNEAQLEKSRLLSDRFSAERPKGSFSTLEIQRTEQGDSAMYLCASRPGGSGGYEQYFGPGTRLTVT.

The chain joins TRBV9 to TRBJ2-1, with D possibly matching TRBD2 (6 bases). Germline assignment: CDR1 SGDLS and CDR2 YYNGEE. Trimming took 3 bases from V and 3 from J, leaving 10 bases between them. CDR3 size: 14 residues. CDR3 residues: CASSEETSYNEQFF. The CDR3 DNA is TGTGCCAGCAGCGAGGAGACTAGCTACAATGAGCAGTTCTTC.

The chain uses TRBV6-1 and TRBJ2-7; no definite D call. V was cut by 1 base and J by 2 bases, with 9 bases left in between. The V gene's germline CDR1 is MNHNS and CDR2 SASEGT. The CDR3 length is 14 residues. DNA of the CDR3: TGTGCCAGCAGTGAAGAGATCATAGCCTACGAGCAGTACTTC. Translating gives CASSEEIIAYEQYF.

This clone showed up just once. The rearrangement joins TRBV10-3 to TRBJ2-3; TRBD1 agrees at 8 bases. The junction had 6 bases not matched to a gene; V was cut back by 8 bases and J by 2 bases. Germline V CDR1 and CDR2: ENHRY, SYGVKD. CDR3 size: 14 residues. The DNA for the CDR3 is TGTGCCATCGGGGGACAGGATAACACAGATACGCAGTATTTT. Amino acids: CAIGGQDNTDTQYF.

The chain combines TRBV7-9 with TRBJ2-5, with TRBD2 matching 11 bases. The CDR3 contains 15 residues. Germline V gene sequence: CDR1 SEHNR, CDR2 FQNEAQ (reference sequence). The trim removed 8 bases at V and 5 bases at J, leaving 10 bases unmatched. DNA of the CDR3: TGTGCCAGCGCCCTAGCGGGAGGAGGGTATGAGACCCAGTACTTC. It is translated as CASALAGGGYETQYF. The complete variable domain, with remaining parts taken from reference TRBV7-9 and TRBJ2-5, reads DTGVSQNPRHKITKRGQNVTFRCDPISEHNRLYWYRQTLGQGPEFLTYFQNEAQLEKSRLLSDRFSAERPKGSFSTLEIQRTEQGDSAMYLCASALAGGGYETQYFGPGTRLLVL.

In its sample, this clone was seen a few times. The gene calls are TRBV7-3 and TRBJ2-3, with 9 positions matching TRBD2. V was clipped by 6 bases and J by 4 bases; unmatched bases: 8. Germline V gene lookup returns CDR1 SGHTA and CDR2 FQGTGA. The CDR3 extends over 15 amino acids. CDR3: CASSLAGAVPDTQYF. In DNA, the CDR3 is TGTGCCAGCAGTTTAGCGGGAGCTGTCCCAGATACGCAGTATTTT.

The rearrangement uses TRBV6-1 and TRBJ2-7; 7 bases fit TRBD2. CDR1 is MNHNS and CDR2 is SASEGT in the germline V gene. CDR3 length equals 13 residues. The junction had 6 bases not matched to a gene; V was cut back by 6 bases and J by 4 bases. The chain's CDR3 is CASSPGLLYEQYF. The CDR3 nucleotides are TGTGCCAGCAGCCCGGGACTACTATACGAGCAGTACTTC.

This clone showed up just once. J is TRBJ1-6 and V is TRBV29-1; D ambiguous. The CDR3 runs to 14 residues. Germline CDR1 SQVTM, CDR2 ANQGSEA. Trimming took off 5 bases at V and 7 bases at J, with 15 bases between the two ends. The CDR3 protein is CSVLLGNQNSPLHF. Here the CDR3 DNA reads TGCAGCGTTCTCTTGGGGAACCAGAATTCACCCCTCCACTTT.

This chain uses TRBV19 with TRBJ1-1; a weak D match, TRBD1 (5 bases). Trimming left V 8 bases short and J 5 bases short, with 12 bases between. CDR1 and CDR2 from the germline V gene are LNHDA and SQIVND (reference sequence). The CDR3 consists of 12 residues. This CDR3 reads CASAGGNTEAFF. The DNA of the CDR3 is TGTGCCAGTGCGGGGGGGAATACTGAAGCTTTCTTT.

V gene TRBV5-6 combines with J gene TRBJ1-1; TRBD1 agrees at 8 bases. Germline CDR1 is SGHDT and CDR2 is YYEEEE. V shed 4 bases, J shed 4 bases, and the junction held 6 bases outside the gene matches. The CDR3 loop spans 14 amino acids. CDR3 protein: CASSPLQGGTEAFF. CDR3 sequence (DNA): TGTGCCAGCAGCCCTTTACAGGGGGGCACTGAAGCTTTCTTT.

This CDR3 is CASSPTSGRAYNEQFF. The CDR3 bases are TGTGCCAGCAGCCCGACTAGCGGGAGGGCCTACAATGAGCAGTTCTTC. This chain connects TRBV11-2 to TRBJ2-1; TRBD2 matches 14 bases. V lost 5 bases and J lost 2; bases outside the gene matches: 2. Germline CDR1 and CDR2: SGHAT and FQNNGV. CDR3 length: 16 residues.

The CDR3 coding sequence is TGTGCCAGCAGCCACCAACGGGGGGCCCTGGACTACTATGGCTACACCTTC. It translates to CASSHQRGALDYYGYTF. This chain connects TRBV14 to TRBJ1-2, with a tentative D call TRBD1 (6 bases). This CDR3 is built from 17 residues. The V gene's germline CDR1 is SGHDN and CDR2 FVKESK. Trimming took off 3 bases at V and 3 bases at J, with 20 bases between the two ends.